The 11 T cell receptor beta chains below come from one sample, sequenced in a study of T cells in Graves' hyperthyroidism and ophthalmopathy. Amplification targeted TCR beta CDR3 regions from RNA transcripts. An initial round of RT-PCR targeting the TCR CDR3 relied on the HTBI primer set. Using its own MiXCR run on the multiplex PCR reads, TCRdb lists one record per CDR3 protein. Of hundreds of thousands of distinct CDR3 sequences listed, 35% to 45% are singletons. Sequencing was performed on blood. The source of these receptors is a man aged 18-30 years with Graves' hyperthyroidism.

This clonotype was recorded a few times. The chain has TRBV6-6 and TRBJ1-2, with D possibly TRBD1 on 5 matching bases. Trimming removed 5 bases from V and 7 bases from J, with 20 bases in between. Germline loops: CDR1 MNHNY, CDR2 SVGAGI (reference sequence). CDR3 size: 15 residues. Here the CDR3 reads CASSETALGTLGYTF. The CDR3 nucleotides are TGTGCCAGCAGTGAGACAGCTCTAGGGACCCTTGGCTACACCTTC.

A few counts support this clonotype. The V and J genes are TRBV13 and TRBJ1-6; D uncertain. The CDR3 totals 14 residues. Germline V gene lookup returns CDR1 PRHDT and CDR2 FYEKMQ (reference sequence). Trimming stripped 1 base from V and 5 bases from J, with 6 bases between. This CDR3 is CASSLAPNNSPLHF. The CDR3 DNA sequence: TGTGCCAGCAGCTTAGCACCGAATAATTCACCCCTCCACTTT.

The chain employs TRBV19 and TRBJ2-7; D possibly corresponds to TRBD2 (6 bases). Trimming removed 7 bases at V and 4 bases at J, with 14 bases between. CDR1 is LNHDA, CDR2 SQIVND, per germline (reference sequence). The CDR3 has 13 amino acids. The CDR3 here is CASIGGATYEQYF. Here the CDR3 DNA reads TGTGCCAGTATCGGCGGGGCAACTTACGAGCAGTACTTC.

Regarding this clonotype: A much larger clone lies one base from this, so it may be a read error. J is TRBJ2-7 and V is TRBV19; D ambiguous. This CDR3 has 13 residues. V lost 3 bases and J lost 10, with 16 bases in between. Germline assignment: CDR1 LNHDA and CDR2 SQIVND (reference sequence). In DNA form, the CDR3 reads TGTGCCAGTAGTATCGGCAGCCCCGCCGATCAGTACTTC. The encoded protein is CASSIGSPADQYF.

The V and J genes are TRBV7-2 and TRBJ1-3; 9 bases agree with TRBD1. The CDR3 has 17 residues. CDR1 is SGHTA and CDR2 is FQGNSA in the germline V gene. V gave up 5 bases and J gave up 3 bases; unmatched junction bases: 11. The CDR3 region is CASSQFRTGVFGNTIYF. In DNA, the CDR3 is TGTGCCAGCAGCCAATTCCGGACAGGGGTATTTGGAAACACCATATATTTT.

At least ten counts were recorded for this clonotype. Here the CDR3 DNA reads TGTGCCTCCACCCCGAGCTTGAGGGACGAGCAGTACTTC. Translated: CASTPSLRDEQYF. The chain is built from TRBV10-3 and TRBJ2-7, with D perhaps matching TRBD2 (5 bases). Per germline, CDR1 ENHRY and CDR2 SYGVKD. Trimming pared 11 bases from V and 5 bases from J, leaving 19 bases between. The CDR3 totals 13 residues.

V usage is TRBV7-6 and J usage is TRBJ2-7; TRBD2 might be the D (6 bases). Between the trimmed V and J ends, which lost 1 base and 4 bases, there was a span of 14 bases. The germline V gene encodes CDR1 SGHVS and CDR2 FNYEAQ. The CDR3 is 15 residues long. The CDR3 is CASSLDAGSPYEQYF. The CDR3 coding sequence is TGTGCCAGCAGCTTAGACGCCGGGAGTCCGTACGAGCAGTACTTC. Complete variable domain (other parts from reference TRBV7-6 and TRBJ2-7): GAGVSQSPRYKVTKRGQDVALRCDPISGHVSLYWYRQALGQGPEFLTYFNYEAQQDKSGLPNDRFSAERPEGSISTLTIQRTEQRDSAMYRCASSLDAGSPYEQYFGPGTRLTVT.

This chain connects TRBV7-8 to TRBJ2-7, with TRBD2 matching 8 bases. Germline loops: CDR1 SGHVS, CDR2 FQNEAQ. V shed 1 base and J 9 bases; nucleotides not matched to a gene: 2. The CDR3 runs to 12 residues. The CDR3 DNA is TGTGCCAGCAGCTTAGGGGCGGGGGGGCAGTACTTC. It translates to CASSLGAGGQYF.

This clonotype was seen at least ten times. DNA for the CDR3: TGCGCCAGCAGTCGGGTAAACACCGGGGAGCTGTTTTTT. As protein: CASSRVNTGELFF. J is TRBJ2-2 and V is TRBV10-1, with D uncertain. The CDR3 totals 13 residues. The ends were cut back, 5 bases at V and 2 bases at J, with 6 bases in the middle. The germline V gene has CDR1 WNHNN and CDR2 SYGVQD (reference sequence).

V is TRBV7-9 and J is TRBJ1-2, with a weak D call TRBD1 (6 bases). V was trimmed by 6 bases and J by 3 bases, leaving 11 bases between them. Germline V gives CDR1 SEHNR, CDR2 FQNEAQ (reference sequence). This CDR3 has 13 residues. CDR3 DNA: TGTGCCAGCAGTTGGGGGCTGGACTATGGCTACACCTTC. Amino acids: CASSWGLDYGYTF.

Ten or more counts support this clonotype. The CDR3 coding sequence is TGTGCCAGCAGCTTAGAAAGGGGGCGAGAGACCCAGTACTTC. This gives the protein CASSLERGRETQYF. This chain uses TRBV7-6 with TRBJ2-5, with 7 bases fitting TRBD1. Germline-derived CDR1 and CDR2 are SGHVS and FNYEAQ. This CDR3 contains 14 residues. Trimming at V came to 1 base and at J to 4 bases, leaving 3 bases not matched to a gene.